The 20 T cell receptor beta chains below were found in one sample sequenced in a study of T-cell memory formation after mild COVID-19. TCRdb reprocessed the 5' RACE reads via MiXCR and lists one record per CDR3 protein. The sample lists 350,000 to 550,000 distinct CDR3 sequences; approximately 18% were seen once. The sequencing input was PBMCs or a T cell subset sorted from them (not recorded which). These receptor sequences come from a man younger than 30 who had mild COVID-19 (a few samples of this study predate the infection). Cell type and time point are not known.

The chain couples TRBV4-2 to TRBJ1-6; D ambiguous. This CDR3 is built from 12 residues. Trimming cost V 1 base and J 10 bases, with 5 bases left between them. Germline-derived CDR1 and CDR2 are LGHNA and YNFKEQ. The CDR3, as DNA: TGTGCCAGCAGCCAAGCCCAATCACCCCTCCACTTT. Protein product: CASSQAQSPLHF.

This clonotype was detected only a few times. The chain couples TRBV10-1 to TRBJ1-6, with a possible D match to TRBD1 (6 bases). Trimming pared 3 bases from V and 18 bases from J, leaving 18 bases between. This CDR3 comprises 13 residues. Germline values: CDR1 WNHNN, CDR2 SYGVQD (reference sequence). As DNA, the CDR3 is TGCGCCAGCAGTGACCTGGGACACCCAGGAGGCCACTTT. Protein sequence: CASSDLGHPGGHF.

The chain links TRBV7-7 to TRBJ2-2; 8 bases map to TRBD2. The CDR3 has 15 amino acids. V was clipped by 2 bases and J by 6 bases; unmatched bases: 5. Germline V gives CDR1 SSHAT, CDR2 FNYEAQ (reference sequence). The CDR3 nucleotides read TGTGCCAGCAGCTTAAATCCGGGGGGGCCCGGGGAGCTGTTTTTT. Its translation is CASSLNPGGPGELFF.

J is TRBJ1-5 and V is TRBV28; a possible D gene is TRBD1 (5 bases). CDR1 and CDR2 (germline): MDHEN, SYDVKM. This CDR3 region has 12 residues. The V and J ends lost 5 bases and 10 bases respectively, with 12 bases between them. The DNA of the CDR3 is TGTGCCAGCAGTATATCGACAGAACCCCAGCATTTT. Translated: CASSISTEPQHF.

The chain links TRBV3-1 to TRBJ2-2, with D perhaps given as TRBD1 or TRBD2 (5 bases each). The CDR3 length is 16 residues. V was cut by 2 bases and J by 5 bases, with 15 bases left in between. The V gene's germline CDR1 is LGHDT and CDR2 YNNKEL (reference sequence). The CDR3 is CASSQFSGRGTGELFF. DNA of the CDR3: TGTGCCAGCAGCCAATTCTCGGGGCGCGGGACCGGGGAGCTGTTTTTT.

V and J are TRBV5-6 and TRBJ2-1; D gene uncertain. The CDR3 is 14 residues long. Between the trimmed V and J ends, which lost 3 bases and 3 bases, there was a span of 10 bases. CDR1 SGHDT and CDR2 YYEEEE come from the germline V gene. The DNA of the CDR3 is TGTGCCAGCAGCTCCGACGGTAGCTACAATGAGCAGTTCTTC. It yields the protein CASSSDGSYNEQFF.

This clonotype was seen ten or more times. The genes are TRBV12-3 or TRBV12-4 and TRBJ2-1, with D possibly being TRBD2 (6 bases). The CDR3 loop spans 12 amino acids. Trimming took off 5 bases at V and 8 bases at J, with 10 bases between the two ends. The CDR3 region is CASSLTSHEQFF. CDR3 DNA sequence: TGTGCCAGCAGTCTCACTAGCCATGAGCAGTTCTTC.

A note on this clonotype: An end of the junction differs from the germline gene, which may be a read error. The rearrangement uses TRBV11-2 and TRBJ2-7; 9 bases fit TRBD2. This CDR3 spans 13 amino acids. Germline V CDR1 and CDR2: SGHAT, FQNNGV. The chain's CDR3 is CASRLAGAFEQYF. CDR3 sequence (DNA): TGTGCCAGCAGGTTAGCGGGAGCTTTCGAGCAGTACTTC.

This clonotype came up a few times. The chain carries TRBV7-2 and TRBJ2-5; D remains unclear. Between the trimmed V and J ends, which lost 8 bases and 0 bases, there was a span of 10 bases. This CDR3 has 13 residues. The V gene's germline CDR1 is SGHTA and CDR2 FQGNSA. The CDR3, as DNA: TGTGCCAGCTCTAGGTCGTACCAAGAGACCCAGTACTTC. Its translation: CASSRSYQETQYF.

This clonotype has at least ten counts. The CDR3 DNA is TGCGCCAGCAGCTACGGGGAGATATACGAGCAGTACTTC. Its protein product is CASSYGEIYEQYF. This chain connects TRBV5-1 to TRBJ2-7, with D perhaps TRBD2 (5 bases). The V end was cut by 3 bases, the J end by 4 bases, with 11 bases between. CDR3 length: 13 amino acids. Germline loops: CDR1 SGHRS, CDR2 YFSETQ.

There are a few counts of this clonotype. The CDR3 reads CASSSAGNSYEQYF. CDR3 nucleotides: TGTGCCAGCAGTTCCGCCGGGAACTCCTACGAGCAGTACTTC. This chain joins TRBV6-5 and TRBJ2-7; D may be TRBD2 (5 bases). The CDR3 contains 14 residues. Deletions cut 4 bases from V and 0 bases from J, with 10 bases between. The germline CDR1 and CDR2 sequences are MNHEY and SVGAGI.

This clonotype was detected only a few times. The chain carries TRBV9 and TRBJ2-2; D gene ambiguous. CDR3 length: 15 residues. Deletions cut 0 bases from V and 7 bases from J, with 13 bases between. Germline-derived CDR1 and CDR2 are SGDLS and YYNGEE. CDR3 DNA: TGTGCCAGCAGCGTAGCTAGAAGCGCGAGCGGGGAGCTGTTTTTT. Translation: CASSVARSASGELFF.

V usage is TRBV29-1 and J usage is TRBJ2-3, with D possibly being TRBD1 or TRBD2 (5 bases each). The CDR3 length is 14 residues. Germline V gene data show CDR1 as SQVTM and CDR2 as ANQGSEA. Trimming stripped 6 bases from V and 5 bases from J, with 18 bases between. The CDR3 DNA is TGCAGCGTGGTGTGGAGAGGGGATGGAGATACGCAGTATTTT. This codes for CSVVWRGDGDTQYF.

The chain combines TRBV6-2 or TRBV6-3 with TRBJ2-5, with 7 bases identical to TRBD2. This CDR3 spans 12 amino acids. V lost 0 bases to trimming and J lost 12 bases; unmatched junction nucleotides: 4. Per the germline V gene, CDR1 is MNHEY and CDR2 is SVGEGT. CDR3 nucleotide sequence: TGTGCCAGCAGTTACTCCAGCGGGGCGGAGTACTTC. Translated, it gives CASSYSSGAEYF.

Note on this clonotype: One end of the junction fails to match germline, which may point to a read error. This CDR3 reads CASTLRVLETQYF. The CDR3 bases are TGTGCCAGCACCTTACGGGTGTTAGAGACCCAGTACTTC. This chain connects TRBV7-2 to TRBJ2-5; D is unclear. The CDR3 sequence is 13 residues long. The V gene's germline CDR1 is SGHTA and CDR2 FQGNSA.

Ten or more counts support this clonotype. This chain connects TRBV6-4 to TRBJ2-2; D gene uncertain. CDR1 and CDR2 (germline): MRHNA, SNTAGT. CDR3 size: 13 residues. V dropped 0 bases and J dropped 7 bases, with 6 bases sitting between them. This CDR3 is CASSDSEVGELFF. The CDR3 nucleotides read TGTGCCAGCAGTGACTCAGAGGTCGGGGAGCTGTTTTTT.

The chain uses TRBV18 and TRBJ1-1; no definite D call. This CDR3 is built from 14 residues. Germline V lookup: CDR1 KGHSH, CDR2 LQKENI. Deletions cut 4 bases from V and 0 bases from J, with 9 bases between. The CDR3 spells CASSLDTLNTEAFF. CDR3 sequence (DNA): TGTGCCAGCTCACTCGACACCCTGAACACTGAAGCTTTCTTT.

This clonotype has ten or more counts. The chain combines TRBV5-1 with TRBJ2-7; possibly TRBD2 for D (6 bases). Trimming took 0 bases from V and 6 from J, leaving 10 bases between them. This CDR3 is 13 amino acids long. Germline assignment: CDR1 SGHRS and CDR2 YFSETQ. CDR3 coding DNA: TGCGCCAGCAGCTTGGCCGGGGGTCCCGAGCAGTACGTC. It yields the protein CASSLAGGPEQYV.

The table lists this clonotype with a few counts. The chain is built from TRBV6-5 and TRBJ2-5; tentatively, D is TRBD2 (5 bases). Germline CDR1 MNHEY, CDR2 SVGAGI. This CDR3 spans 14 amino acids. The germline V and J ends were trimmed by 6 bases and 5 bases, with 16 bases remaining between them. CDR3 protein: CASSKRARGETQYF. The CDR3 region has the DNA TGTGCCAGCAGCAAACGCGCTAGAGGGGAGACCCAGTACTTC.

This chain joins TRBV20-1 and TRBJ2-2; 12 bases line up with TRBD2. The CDR3 has 15 amino acids. Per the germline V gene, CDR1 is DFQATT and CDR2 is SNEGSKA (reference sequence). Trimming at V came to 6 bases and at J to 5 bases, leaving 7 bases not matched to a gene. CDR3 sequence (DNA): TGCAGTGCCCTAGCGGGGGGGCCGAGAACCGGGGAGCTGTTTTTT. This encodes CSALAGGPRTGELFF.